Below, one T cell receptor beta chain is given with its context. This sample is part of a study of B cell selection in AIRE deficiency. The germline gives CDR1 MNHNS, CDR2 SASEGT. This CDR3 spans 12 amino acids. V was shortened by 3 bases and J by 3 bases, with 6 bases between the two germline ends. Measured with immunoSEQ multiplex PCR; TCRdb has only the in-frame clones, and not every one. This table holds around 20,000 clones, approximately 94% found once. Regulatory T cells were sorted as CD4+CD25hiCD127low/negative. The V call is TRBV6-1, the J call TRBJ2-7; TRBD2 might be the D (6 bases). The specimen sequenced was Tregs sorted from PBMCs. This TCR came from a human donor with AIRE deficiency. The CDR3 coding sequence is TGTGCCAGCAGTGAGGGGGGCTACGAGCAGTACTTC. This sequence encodes CASSEGGYEQYF.